What follows are 8 T cell receptor beta chains derived from one specimen sequenced in a study of CD8+CD57+ T cells in acquired aplastic anemia. Genomic DNA provided the template from which TCR beta VDJ and CDR3 profiles were obtained. TCRdb analysed the reads with MiXCR anew, one entry per CDR3 protein. This table holds 95,000 to 150,000 distinct CDR3 sequences, about 40% found once. Selection for sequencing was limited to patients who had shown CD8+CD57+ cell expansion by flow cytometry. Sequencing was done on a sample of sorted CD4+, CD8+, or CD8+CD57+ T cells (not recorded which) from PBMCs. These receptors originate from a human donor with aplastic anemia.

Comments on this clonotype: A much larger clone differs by one base, so this may be a read error. This CDR3 reads CASSQVDSEDSPLHF. The CDR3 DNA is TGTGCCAGCTCACAGGTGGACAGCGAGGATTCACCCCTCCACTTT. This chain links TRBV18 with TRBJ1-6; D possibly corresponds to TRBD1 (6 bases). Germline loops: CDR1 KGHSH, CDR2 LQKENI. This CDR3 contains 15 residues. Between the trimmed V and J ends, which lost 4 bases and 8 bases, there was a span of 15 bases.

This clonotype came up once. V and J are TRBV2 and TRBJ2-1; D is unclear. This CDR3 is 12 amino acids long. V lost 6 bases and J 6 bases, leaving 9 bases between the germline ends. The germline gives CDR1 SNHLY, CDR2 FYNNEI. CDR3 loop: CASRLKGNEQFF. The CDR3 DNA reads TGTGCCAGCAGGCTCAAGGGCAATGAGCAGTTCTTC.

This clonotype was found many times. V and J are TRBV4-3 and TRBJ1-1; D unresolved. CDR1 and CDR2 (germline): LGHNA, YSLEER. This CDR3 is 15 amino acids long. V lost 0 bases, J lost 1 base, and 9 bases lay in between. The CDR3 protein is CASSQEEGRNTEAFF. CDR3 nucleotides: TGCGCCAGCAGCCAAGAGGAGGGTAGGAACACTGAAGCTTTCTTT.

Worth noting for this clonotype: This could be a read error, since a much larger clone is one nucleotide away. V and J are TRBV6-5 and TRBJ1-2; 8 positions agree with TRBD1. The CDR3 extends over 13 amino acids. Per the germline V gene, CDR1 is MNHEY and CDR2 is SVGAGI. CDR3 sequence reads: CANSYSGTGGYTF. CDR3 DNA: TGTGCCAACAGTTACTCCGGGACAGGTGGCTACACCTTC.

J is TRBJ1-5 and V is TRBV6-2 or TRBV6-3; D is perhaps TRBD1 (6 bases). This CDR3 region has 14 residues. V was cut by 6 bases and J by 9 bases, with 18 bases left in between. Per germline, CDR1 MNHEY and CDR2 SVGEGT. The CDR3 spells CASSMGRRGRPQHF. Written as DNA, the CDR3 is TGTGCCAGCAGCATGGGGCGGAGGGGGAGGCCCCAGCATTTT.

This clonotype showed up just a few times. This sequence joins TRBV6-2 or TRBV6-3 and TRBJ2-7; 10 bases align to TRBD2. The CDR3 has 15 amino acids. V lost 2 bases, J lost 4 bases, and 5 bases stayed unmatched. Per the germline V gene, CDR1 is MNHEY and CDR2 is SVGEGT. CDR3 sequence (DNA): TGTGCCAGCAGTTACGGGACTAGCGAGTTATACGAGCAGTACGTC. Protein: CASSYGTSELYEQYV.

This clonotype was observed a single time. The V call is TRBV20-1, the J call TRBJ2-7; D is possibly TRBD1 or TRBD2 (6 bases each). The closer fit of TRBJ2-5 to the DNA end suggests the J call may be wrong. CDR1 DFQATT and CDR2 SNEGSKA come from the germline V gene (reference sequence). This CDR3 spans 13 amino acids. The CDR3 here is CSAEGGAGETQYF. DNA for the CDR3: TGCAGTGCTGAGGGGGGTGCGGGAGAGACCCAGTACTTC.

The chain is built from TRBV15 and TRBJ2-1, with a possible D match to TRBD2 (5 bases). CDR3 size: 15 residues. Germline-derived CDR1 and CDR2 are LNHNV and YYDKDF (reference sequence). Trimming took 5 bases from V and 4 from J, leaving 15 bases between them. The CDR3 region is CATSVGLGPYNEQFF. In DNA form, the CDR3 reads TGTGCCACCAGCGTCGGACTGGGCCCTTACAATGAGCAGTTCTTC.